The clone carrying this T cell receptor beta chain was picked up many times. Its specificity is unknown. The CDR3 loop spans 16 amino acids. Germline lookup yields CDR1 SGHRS and CDR2 YFSETQ. With 3 bases removed from V and 1 base from J, the gap between germline ends came to 16 bases. The data were taken from a study of neurological immune-mediated disorders. As for the study in general: A relapsing-remitting course was seen in about 90% of the roughly 34 multiple sclerosis patients and a secondary progressive course in 3. Findings and limits, study-wide: None of the CDR3 amino acid sequences of expanded clones were shared across subjects, and this suggested private repertoires in all groups.

The cDNA was synthesized by 5'RACE incorporating 10-nucleotide random UMIs. Each CDR3 protein gets one entry after TCRdb re-called the 5' RACE reads with MiXCR. The sample lists about 80,000 distinct CDR3 sequences, roughly 4.3% occurring once. Time point denoted: longitudinal time-point 3. Material for sequencing was PBMCs. The TCR originated in a woman aged 55-70 years with multiple sclerosis. The rearrangement uses TRBV5-1 and TRBJ1-1, with a weak D call TRBD1 (6 bases). The CDR3 sequence is CASSSQGGARNTEAFF. The CDR3 coding sequence is TGCGCCAGCAGCTCCCAAGGGGGAGCTAGGAACACTGAAGCTTTCTTT.